These 12 T cell receptor beta chains originate from one sample sequenced in a study of blood T cell repertoires in COVID-19. Assay: immunoSEQ multiplex PCR; the TCRdb copy retains only in-frame clones and omits some. The data contain roughly 150,000 clones, 70% to 90% of them singletons. Input material: peripheral blood. Receptors were obtained from a woman aged 55-69 years with COVID-19, enrolled during active disease.

CDR3 sequence: CASSPNRGYGYTF. CDR3 DNA: TGTGCCAGCAGCCCCAACAGGGGATATGGCTACACCTTC. The V gene is TRBV11-2, the J gene TRBJ1-2; 7 bases are shared with TRBD1. The J segment lost 5 bases and the V segment lost 5 bases, leaving 5 bases of the junction unmatched. The CDR3 loop spans 13 amino acids. Germline loops: CDR1 SGHAT, CDR2 FQNNGV.

The chain joins TRBV7-8 to TRBJ1-2; TRBD1 is a possible D gene (6 bases). CDR3 size: 13 residues. V lost 7 bases to trimming and J lost 4 bases, with 13 bases between them. CDR1 and CDR2 from the germline V gene are SGHVS and FQNEAQ. CDR3 sequence reads: CASTLSGAYGYTF. In DNA form, the CDR3 reads TGTGCCAGCACCCTTTCAGGGGCCTATGGCTACACCTTC. Based on the CDR3 plus reference TRBV7-8 and TRBJ1-2, the full variable domain is GAGVSQSPRYKVAKRGQDVALRCDPISGHVSLFWYQQALGQGPEFLTYFQNEAQLDKSGLPSDRFFAERPEGSVSTLKIQRTQQEDSAVYLCASTLSGAYGYTFGSGTRLTVV.

V gene TRBV18 combines with J gene TRBJ1-4; weak D call: TRBD1 (6 bases). The CDR3 length is 13 residues. Trimming took 5 bases from V and 10 from J, leaving 14 bases between them. The germline gives CDR1 KGHSH, CDR2 LQKENI. The CDR3 loop reads CASSARTEGKLFF. The CDR3 DNA is TGTGCCAGCTCAGCCCGGACAGAGGGAAAACTGTTTTTT.

The chain uses TRBV6-5 and TRBJ2-1; 10 positions agree with TRBD2. The CDR3 has 15 amino acids. With 7 bases clipped from V and 7 bases from J, the junction kept 10 bases outside the gene matches. The germline V gene encodes CDR1 MNHEY and CDR2 SVGAGI. The CDR3 DNA is TGTGCCAGCACCCGACGCCTAGCGGGAGAAAATGAGCAGTTCTTC. As protein: CASTRRLAGENEQFF.

This clone appeared once. The chain employs TRBV18 and TRBJ2-1; 7 nucleotides agree with TRBD1. The trim removed 6 bases at V and 6 bases at J, leaving 5 bases unmatched. The CDR3 runs to 13 residues. Germline CDR1 is KGHSH and CDR2 is LQKENI. In DNA form, the CDR3 reads TGTGCCAGCTCGACAGGGTCGGGCAATGAGCAGTTCTTC. Translated: CASSTGSGNEQFF.

The chain couples TRBV19 to TRBJ2-1; 8 nucleotides align to TRBD1. CDR1 and CDR2 from the germline V gene are LNHDA and SQIVND (reference sequence). The CDR3 loop spans 15 amino acids. The V segment lost 6 bases and the J segment 0 bases; nucleotides outside the gene matches: 4. CDR3 amino acids: CASRRQGSSYNEQFF. CDR3 sequence (DNA): TGTGCCAGTAGACGACAGGGGTCCTCCTACAATGAGCAGTTCTTC.

This chain joins TRBV10-3 and TRBJ1-5; 11 positions match TRBD1. Per germline, CDR1 ENHRY and CDR2 SYGVKD. The CDR3 length is 12 residues. After removal of 8 bases from V and 9 bases from J, the junction contained 3 bases not matched to a gene. CDR3 nucleotides: TGTGCCATCGGGACAGGGGGAAGGCCCCAGCATTTT. Its protein product is CAIGTGGRPQHF.

This rearrangement joins TRBV14 to TRBJ2-1; TRBD1 aligns across 10 bases. Losses at the gene ends were 4 bases for V and 8 bases for J; bases not matched to a gene: 2. The CDR3 contains 13 residues. Germline CDR1 is SGHDN and CDR2 is FVKESK. The CDR3: CASSPTGGHEQFF. For the CDR3, the DNA is TGTGCCAGCAGCCCGACAGGGGGCCATGAGCAGTTCTTC.

The chain joins TRBV6-5 to TRBJ1-1; TRBD1 aligns across 7 bases. This CDR3 region has 14 residues. Germline lookup yields CDR1 MNHEY and CDR2 SVGAGI. Trimming removed 6 bases from V and 0 bases from J; junction bases left unmatched: 4. The CDR3 reads CASRLTGVNTEAFF. The DNA for the CDR3 is TGTGCCAGCAGACTCACAGGGGTGAACACTGAAGCTTTCTTT.

The rearrangement links TRBV5-4 to TRBJ1-4; D gene uncertain. With 0 bases removed from V and 4 bases from J, the gap between germline ends came to 7 bases. From germline, CDR1 is SGHNT and CDR2 YYREEE (reference sequence). There are 14 residues in the CDR3. The CDR3, as DNA: TGTGCCAGCAGCTTGGCGGGAGTTAATGAAAAACTGTTTTTT. Its translation is CASSLAGVNEKLFF.

This clone was observed a few times. The rearrangement links TRBV19 to TRBJ1-5, with D tentatively TRBD1 (5 bases). The germline V and J ends were trimmed by 1 base and 7 bases, with 8 bases remaining between them. Looked up from germline, CDR1 is LNHDA and CDR2 is SQIVND (reference sequence). This CDR3 has 13 residues. The CDR3 nucleotides read TGTGCCAGTAGTATAGGGGGCGACCAGCCCCAGCATTTT. Translated: CASSIGGDQPQHF.

The V and J genes are TRBV2 and TRBJ1-6; D is uncertain. Germline V lookup: CDR1 SNHLY, CDR2 FYNNEI. V lost 5 bases and J 1 base, leaving 6 bases between the germline ends. The CDR3 has 14 amino acids. For the CDR3, the DNA is TGTGCCAGCAGTCCCGGGTCCTATAATTCACCCCTCCACTTT. Its protein product is CASSPGSYNSPLHF.